This entry is about one T cell receptor beta chain. Unexposed donor CD4+ T cells date from about 2011-2018, before the COVID-19 pandemic. Per the germline V gene, CDR1 is MNHEY and CDR2 is SMNVEV (reference sequence). V was clipped by 7 bases and J by 1 base; unmatched bases: 18. The CDR3 runs to 20 residues. The sample is drawn from a study of CD4 T cells in relation to SARS-CoV-2 and coronaviruses. Profiled with immunoSEQ multiplex PCR; TCRdb holds only in-frame clones, not every one. The table shows 60,000 to 80,000 clones, with 87% occurring only once. Sequences were obtained from memory CD4+ T cells from PBMCs. The chain joins TRBV27 to TRBJ2-3; 12 positions agree with TRBD2. This clonotype was sampled from a human donor in good health. DNA for the CDR3: TGTGCCAGCAACACCCTCCTTGGACTAGCGGGGCTAGCGGGCACAGATACGCAGTATTTT. Translated, it gives CASNTLLGLAGLAGTDTQYF.